This TCR beta chain was obtained from a study of blood T cell repertoires in COVID-19 (dated by TCRdb to between 2020 and 2021). Broadly, across the study: Samples covering the acute and convalescent phases of COVID-19 were provided by collaborators in the United States, Italy and Spain. The samples were drawn from two sources: the first 160 participants of the ongoing ImmuneRACE study, and about 1,300 subjects contributed by 6 global collaborators. The prospective study material was composed of cDNA or gDNA derived from T cells, B-cell-depleted T cells, or PBMCs. HLA class I and class II types, where available, came from metadata supplied by the sample provider rather than from assay-based typing. Deeply sampled blood TCRbeta repertoires from subjects exposed to, actively infected with, or recovered from COVID-19 were included in the dataset. Sample metadata almost always included a de-identified subject ID, COVID-19 status, age in years and sex. The repertoires were released in a freely available public database intended as a resource for research on the immune response to SARS-CoV-2. Study-wide findings and limitations: How much clinical and demographic metadata was included differed by source and by participant, and the metadata was provided uncurated.

Of note for this clone: Its antigen target is currently unknown. Base qualities are missing; no much larger clone stands one base away.

TCRbeta CDR3 regions were amplified from genomic DNA by means of the immunoSEQ Assay, a bias-controlled multiplex PCR. Regarding the original processing steps: Nucleated cell counts per sample were estimated from amplification of reference gene primers within the assay. To quantify the absolute abundance of each unique TCRbeta CDR3 rearrangement, sequence reads were collapsed and filtered. For each sample, productive Simpson clonality was calculated as the square root of Simpson's diversity index over productive rearrangements. The source is immuneACCESS, and TCRdb retained only in-frame sequences with V and J called. Part of the clones is not carried over; for the studies checked, unresolved V genes explain less than half of this, and the remainder is unexplained. V, J and clone size are taken as reported in that table, and D and trimming were inferred from the DNA itself. This sample lists around 150,000 clones; 84% were detected once. The ten largest make up 6% to 7.5% of the sample.

CDR1 and CDR2 were assigned from the germline V gene as MGHRA and YSYEKL. Clipping removes 5 bases from V and 5 bases from J, with 6 as the unmatched junction base count. The CDR3 goes from the cysteine to the phenylalanine over 14 residues. Left in the record is the CDR3 DNA by itself, 42 bases read in frame from the first base. Collaborating institutions collected whole blood in K2EDTA tubes following their own protocols. For TCRbeta analysis, collaborators shipped samples as frozen whole blood, isolated PBMCs, or DNA extracted from either of those sample types. The rearrangement joined TRBV4-1 to TRBJ2-5, with TRBD2 identical over 9 junction bases. This receptor was taken from a human donor in a cohort sampled during active COVID-19. Sequencing was done on a sample of peripheral blood. DNA sequence: TGCGCCAGCAGCTACCCGGGACTAGCTGAGACCCAGTACTTC. Its protein product is CASSYPGLAETQYF.